This T cell receptor (beta chain) was identified in a study of spatial heterogeneity in lung cancer. Study information: There were consistently more beta-chain sequences detected than alpha-chain sequences.

There are many counts of this clonotype. As an off-target read in a library built for alpha chains, this beta chain has a frequency of little significance. With 0 bases removed from V and 4 bases from J, the gap between germline ends came to 10 bases. Germline values: CDR1 SNHLY, CDR2 FYNNEI. The CDR3 runs to 15 residues. The time point is: sample taken at primary tumor resection. Whole RNA, which was extracted from tumor, nontumor lung tissue or frozen PBMC, was sequenced without any cell sorting. Each TCR cDNA molecule bore a unique molecular identifier. TCRdb ran MiXCR on the 5' RACE reads and lists one entry per CDR3 protein. The sample lists 9,500 to 15,000 distinct CDR3 sequences, 6.2% seen once, with under 13% in the top ten.

This TCR was recovered from a male donor with early-stage non-small cell lung cancer. Sequenced here: normal lung tissue next to the tumor, sampled at surgery. The V and J genes are TRBV2 and TRBJ2-1, with no clear D. The CDR3 is CASSEAVGSYNEQFF. For the CDR3, the DNA is TGTGCCAGCAGTGAAGCGGTGGGATCTTACAATGAGCAGTTCTTC.